The 7 T cell receptor beta chains given below trace back to one sample, sequenced in a study of blood T cell repertoires in COVID-19. Measured with immunoSEQ multiplex PCR; TCRdb has only the in-frame clones, and not every one. The sample carries some 250,000 clones, nearly 90% recorded once. Specimen: peripheral blood. The source is a woman in her 30s with acute or convalescent COVID-19.

The chain links TRBV5-1 to TRBJ2-7, with 13 bases fitting TRBD2. In germline, CDR1 is SGHRS, CDR2 YFSETQ. With 4 bases clipped from V and 3 bases from J, the junction kept 10 bases outside the gene matches. The CDR3 extends over 17 amino acids. CDR3 protein: CASSTGLAGDSNYEQYF. As DNA, the CDR3 is TGCGCCAGCAGCACCGGACTAGCGGGAGATTCCAACTACGAGCAGTACTTC. The variable domain in full, completed from reference TRBV5-1 and TRBJ2-7, reads KAGVTQTPRYLIKTRGQQVTLSCSPISGHRSVSWYQQTPGQGLQFLFEYFSETQRNKGNFPGRFSGRQFSNSRSEMNVSTLELGDSALYLCASSTGLAGDSNYEQYFGPGTRLTVT.

The chain links TRBV24-1 to TRBJ2-5, with 8 bases aligning to TRBD1. The CDR3 runs to 14 residues. Germline lookup yields CDR1 KGHDR and CDR2 SFDVKD. Losses at the gene ends were 7 bases for V and 2 bases for J; bases not matched to a gene: 5. CDR3 DNA: TGTGCCACCAGATCTGACAGGGGTCAAGAGACCCAGTACTTC. Translated: CATRSDRGQETQYF.

This clone was seen only once. J is TRBJ2-7 and V is TRBV18; D may be TRBD1 (5 bases). The CDR3 contains 14 residues. The germline V gene encodes CDR1 KGHSH and CDR2 LQKENI. Trimming took 1 base from V and 3 from J, leaving 10 bases between them. The CDR3 is CASSPRGTLYEQYF. The CDR3 bases are TGTGCCAGCTCACCACGGGGCACTCTCTACGAGCAGTACTTC.

This CDR3 is CASSGGSSYNEQFF. In DNA form, the CDR3 reads TGTGCCAGCAGCGGCGGTAGCTCCTACAATGAGCAGTTCTTC. The chain employs TRBV25-1 and TRBJ2-1; D remains unclear. Trimming shortened V by 6 bases and J by 0 bases, and 9 bases separated the two germline ends. The CDR3 runs to 14 residues. Germline V lookup: CDR1 MGHDK, CDR2 SYGVNS.

This chain uses TRBV28 with TRBJ2-1; no firm D call. V lost 2 bases and J 4 bases, leaving 3 bases between the germline ends. CDR3 length: 12 amino acids. CDR1 and CDR2 (germline): MDHEN, SYDVKM. CDR3 residues: CASSLPYNEQFF. The CDR3 coding sequence is TGTGCCAGCAGTTTACCATACAATGAGCAGTTCTTC.

The rearrangement uses TRBV9 and TRBJ2-7, with 12 bases lining up with TRBD2. The CDR3 length is 15 residues. Unmatched junction bases numbered 5, after V lost 4 bases and J lost 3 bases. Germline-derived CDR1 and CDR2 are SGDLS and YYNGEE. This chain's CDR3 is CASSPRTSGIYEQYF. DNA of the CDR3: TGTGCCAGCAGCCCCCGGACTAGCGGGATCTACGAGCAGTACTTC.

V usage is TRBV5-1 and J usage is TRBJ1-5; possible D gene TRBD1, 6 bases. Trimming stripped 10 bases from V and 2 bases from J, with 25 bases between. The germline V gene has CDR1 SGHRS and CDR2 YFSETQ. This CDR3 is 17 amino acids long. Here the CDR3 DNA reads TGCGCCGGAAGGATCGGCAGGGGTAATATAGGCAATCAGCCCCAGCATTTT. Its translation is CAGRIGRGNIGNQPQHF.